These 6 T cell receptor beta chains were all obtained from the same sample, sequenced in a study of blood T cell repertoires in COVID-19. This table comes from immunoSEQ multiplex PCR, and its TCRdb copy is limited to in-frame clones, with some not included. The sample comprises approximately 40,000 clones, around 83% of which are singletons, and less than 3.5% rests with the top ten. Sequencing used peripheral blood. These receptors were collected from a woman aged 60-75 years with acute or convalescent COVID-19.

With regard to this clone: One end of the junction is discordant with germline, which a read error may explain. The chain recombines TRBV19 with TRBJ2-1; the match to TRBD1 covers 10 bases. Looked up from germline, CDR1 is LNHDA and CDR2 is SQIVND (reference sequence). The CDR3 has 15 residues. CDR3 protein: CASGTGVMAYTEQFF. The CDR3 DNA follows: TGTGCCAGTGGGACAGGGGTAATGGCGTACACTGAGCAGTTCTTC.

This clone came up once. The chain has TRBV5-3 and TRBJ2-7, with D tentatively TRBD2 (6 bases). TRBV5-3 falls under the ORF class, with uncertain function. V was clipped by 4 bases and J by 3 bases, with 17 bases between them. The CDR3 length is 15 residues. The CDR3 reads CARSHDGRGLYEQYF. The DNA of the CDR3 is TGTGCCAGAAGCCACGACGGGCGGGGACTCTACGAGCAGTACTTC.

This clone was detected a few times. The chain links TRBV29-1 to TRBJ2-7; the match to TRBD1 covers 10 bases. V was pared by 6 bases and J by 6 bases, with 8 bases of the junction left unmatched. In germline, CDR1 is SQVTM, CDR2 ANQGSEA. This CDR3 is 13 amino acids long. The CDR3: CSVGGTGDSEQYF. CDR3 bases: TGCAGCGTCGGTGGGACAGGGGATAGCGAGCAGTACTTC.

The J gene is TRBJ2-7, the V gene TRBV3-1 (or the pseudogene TRBV3-2); possible D gene TRBD1, 5 bases. The CDR3 runs to 14 residues. Trimming left V 3 bases short and J 6 bases short, with 15 bases between. Germline CDR1 and CDR2: LGHDT and YNNKEL (reference sequence). The DNA for the CDR3 is TGTGCCAGCAGCCACAGAAGGCAGGGCCGCGAGCAGTACTTC. This encodes CASSHRRQGREQYF.

The rearrangement links TRBV5-1 to TRBJ2-5; 12 bases are shared with TRBD2. Losses at the gene ends were 2 bases for V and 2 bases for J; bases not matched to a gene: 4. The CDR3 has 16 residues. In germline, CDR1 is SGHRS, CDR2 YFSETQ. In DNA form, the CDR3 reads TGCGCCAGCAGCTTAACTAGCGGGGGGACTCAAGAGACCCAGTACTTC. This encodes CASSLTSGGTQETQYF.

The V and J genes are TRBV4-1 and TRBJ2-7; weak D call: TRBD2 (5 bases). There are 15 residues in the CDR3. CDR1 is MGHRA, CDR2 YSYEKL, per germline. Trimming took 4 bases from V and 0 from J, leaving 13 bases between them. CDR3 sequence reads: CASSLGLTDSYEQYF. CDR3 coding DNA: TGCGCCAGCAGCCTCGGACTGACGGACTCCTACGAGCAGTACTTC.